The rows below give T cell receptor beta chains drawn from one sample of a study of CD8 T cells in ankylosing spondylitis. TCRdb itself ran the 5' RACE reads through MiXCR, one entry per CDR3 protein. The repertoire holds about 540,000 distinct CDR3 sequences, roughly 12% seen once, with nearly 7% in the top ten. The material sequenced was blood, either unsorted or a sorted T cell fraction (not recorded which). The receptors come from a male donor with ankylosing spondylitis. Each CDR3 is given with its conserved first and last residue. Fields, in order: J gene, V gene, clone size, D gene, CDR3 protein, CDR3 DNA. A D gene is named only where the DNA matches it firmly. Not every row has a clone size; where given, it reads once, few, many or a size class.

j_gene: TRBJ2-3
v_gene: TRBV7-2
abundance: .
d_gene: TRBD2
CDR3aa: CASSLRTSGRRDTQYF
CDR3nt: TGTGCCAGCAGCCTCCGGACTAGCGGGAGGCGGGATACGCAGTATTTT

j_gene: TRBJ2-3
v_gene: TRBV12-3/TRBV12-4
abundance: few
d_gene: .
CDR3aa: CASTLDRDTDTQYF
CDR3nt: TGTGCCAGCACCTTAGACAGAGACACAGATACGCAGTATTTT

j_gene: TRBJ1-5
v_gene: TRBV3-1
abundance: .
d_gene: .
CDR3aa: CASSQARGPPQHF
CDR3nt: TGTGCCAGCAGCCAAGCTCGGGGTCCACCCCAGCATTTT

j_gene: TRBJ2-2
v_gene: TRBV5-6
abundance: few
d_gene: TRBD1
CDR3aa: CASSFGTGGAGELFF
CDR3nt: TGTGCCAGCAGCTTTGGGACAGGGGGGGCCGGGGAGCTGTTTTTT

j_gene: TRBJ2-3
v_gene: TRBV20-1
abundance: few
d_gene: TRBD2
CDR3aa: CSALKREITDTQYF
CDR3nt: TGCAGTGCGTTGAAGCGGGAGATAACAGATACGCAGTATTTT

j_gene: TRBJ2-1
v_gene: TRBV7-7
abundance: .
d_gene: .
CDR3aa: CASSLALAQYNEQFF
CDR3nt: TGTGCCAGCAGCTTAGCGCTAGCGCAGTACAATGAGCAGTTCTTC

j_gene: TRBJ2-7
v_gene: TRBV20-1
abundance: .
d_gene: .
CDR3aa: CSARPGTSPYEQYF
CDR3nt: TGCAGTGCTAGGCCCGGCACTAGTCCCTACGAGCAGTACTTC

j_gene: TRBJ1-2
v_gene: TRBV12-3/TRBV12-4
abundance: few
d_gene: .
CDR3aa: CASSLVLIGHGYTF
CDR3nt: TGTGCCAGCAGTTTGGTGTTGATAGGGCATGGCTACACCTTC

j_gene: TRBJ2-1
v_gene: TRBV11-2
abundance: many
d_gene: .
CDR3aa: CASSPVSSSNNEQFF
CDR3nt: TGTGCCAGCAGTCCAGTCAGCTCCTCTAACAATGAGCAGTTCTTC

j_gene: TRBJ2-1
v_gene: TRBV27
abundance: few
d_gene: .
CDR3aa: CASSSRRGGRDEQFF
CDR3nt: TGTGCCAGCAGTTCTCGGAGGGGAGGTAGGGATGAGCAGTTCTTC

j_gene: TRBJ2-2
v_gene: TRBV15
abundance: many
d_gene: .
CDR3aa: CATSRRNTGELFF
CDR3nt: TGTGCCACCAGCAGGAGGAACACCGGGGAGCTGTTTTTT

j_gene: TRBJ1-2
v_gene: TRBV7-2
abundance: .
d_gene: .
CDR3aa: CASSLDGWGGYTF
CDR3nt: TGTGCCAGCAGCCTAGATGGGTGGGGGGGCTACACCTTC

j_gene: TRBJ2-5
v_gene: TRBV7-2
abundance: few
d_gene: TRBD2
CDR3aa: CASSLSGALAGAGTQYF
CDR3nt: TGTGCCAGCAGCTTAAGTGGGGCACTAGCGGGAGCTGGGACCCAGTACTTC

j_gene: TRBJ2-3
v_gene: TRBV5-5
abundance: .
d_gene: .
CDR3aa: CASSLAPSPDTQYF
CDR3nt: TGTGCCAGCAGCTTGGCACCTTCCCCAGATACGCAGTATTTT

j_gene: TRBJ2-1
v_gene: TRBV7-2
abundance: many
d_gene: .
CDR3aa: CASSPQGGGYNEQFF
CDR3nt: TGTGCCAGCAGCCCGCAGGGAGGGGGATACAATGAGCAGTTCTTC

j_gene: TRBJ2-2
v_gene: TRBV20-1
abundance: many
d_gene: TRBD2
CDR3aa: CSARDQTSSTGELFF
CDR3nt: TGCAGTGCTAGAGACCAGACTAGCTCTACCGGGGAGCTGTTTTTT

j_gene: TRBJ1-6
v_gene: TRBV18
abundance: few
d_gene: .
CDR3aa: CASSRGGRDSPLHF
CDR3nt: TGTGCCAGCTCACGAGGGGGTCGAGATTCACCCCTCCACTTT

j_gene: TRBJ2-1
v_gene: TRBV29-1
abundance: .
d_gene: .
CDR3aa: CSVVKSGTYNEQFF
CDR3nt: TGCAGCGTTGTAAAGAGCGGAACCTACAATGAGCAGTTCTTC

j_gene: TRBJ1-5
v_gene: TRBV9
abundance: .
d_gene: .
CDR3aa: CASSPSPGDQPQHF
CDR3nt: TGTGCCAGCAGCCCCAGCCCGGGCGATCAGCCCCAGCATTTT

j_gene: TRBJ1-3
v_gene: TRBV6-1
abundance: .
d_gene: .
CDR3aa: CASTHSGGNTIYF
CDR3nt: TGTGCCAGCACCCACTCAGGGGGAAACACCATATATTTT

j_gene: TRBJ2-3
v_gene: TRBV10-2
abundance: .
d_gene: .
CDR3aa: CASSDISTDTQYF
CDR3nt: TGCGCCAGCAGCGATATAAGCACAGATACGCAGTATTTT

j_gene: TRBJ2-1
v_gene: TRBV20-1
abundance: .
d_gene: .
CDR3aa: CSARSYGDYNEQFF
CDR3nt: TGCAGTGCCAGATCCTACGGGGATTACAATGAGCAGTTCTTC

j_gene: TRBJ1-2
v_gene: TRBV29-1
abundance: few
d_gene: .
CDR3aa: CSVDWGAYGYTF
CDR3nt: TGCAGCGTTGACTGGGGGGCGTATGGCTACACCTTC

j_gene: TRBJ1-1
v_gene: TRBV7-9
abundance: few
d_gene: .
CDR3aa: CASSFPKNTEAFF
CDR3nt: TGTGCCAGCAGCTTCCCGAAGAACACTGAAGCTTTCTTT

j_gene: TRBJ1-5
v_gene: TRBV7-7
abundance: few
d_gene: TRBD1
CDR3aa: CASSFLQGASEPQHF
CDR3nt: TGTGCCAGCAGCTTTTTGCAGGGGGCGAGTGAGCCCCAGCATTTT

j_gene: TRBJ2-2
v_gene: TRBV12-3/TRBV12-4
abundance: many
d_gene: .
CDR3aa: CASSLTGGELFF
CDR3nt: TGTGCCAGCAGTTTAACAGGCGGGGAGCTGTTTTTT

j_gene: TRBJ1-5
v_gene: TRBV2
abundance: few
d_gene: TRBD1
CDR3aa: CASRAGQGGQPQHF
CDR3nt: TGTGCCAGCAGGGCGGGACAGGGGGGTCAGCCCCAGCATTTT

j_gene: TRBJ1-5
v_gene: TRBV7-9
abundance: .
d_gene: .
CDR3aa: CASSSRDLSQPQHF
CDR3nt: TGTGCCAGCAGCTCACGGGACCTCAGTCAGCCCCAGCATTTT

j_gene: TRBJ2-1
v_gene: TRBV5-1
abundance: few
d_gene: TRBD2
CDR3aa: CASVPGTSGSIYNEQFF
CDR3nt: TGCGCCAGCGTGCCCGGGACTAGCGGGAGTATATACAATGAGCAGTTCTTC

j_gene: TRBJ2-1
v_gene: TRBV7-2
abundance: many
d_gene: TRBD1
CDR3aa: CASSSRGTGGLNEQFF
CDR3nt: TGTGCCAGCAGCTCCCGGGGGACAGGGGGTCTGAATGAGCAGTTCTTC

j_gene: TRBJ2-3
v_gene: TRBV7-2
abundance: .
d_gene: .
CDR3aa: CASSLVAGSDTQYF
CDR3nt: TGTGCCAGCAGCTTAGTGGCCGGATCAGATACGCAGTATTTT

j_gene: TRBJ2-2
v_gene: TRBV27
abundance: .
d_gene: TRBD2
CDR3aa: CASLAATGELFF
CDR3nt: TGTGCCAGCCTAGCGGCCACCGGGGAGCTGTTTTTT

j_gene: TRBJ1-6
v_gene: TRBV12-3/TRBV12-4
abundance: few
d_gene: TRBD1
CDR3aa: CASSLTEGQGDSPLHF
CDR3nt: TGTGCCAGCAGCCTTACCGAGGGACAGGGTGATTCACCCCTCCACTTT

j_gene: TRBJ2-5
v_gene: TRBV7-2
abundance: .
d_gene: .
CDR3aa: CASCPGMLAFQETQYF
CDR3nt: TGTGCCAGCTGCCCCGGTATGCTAGCCTTCCAAGAGACCCAGTACTTC

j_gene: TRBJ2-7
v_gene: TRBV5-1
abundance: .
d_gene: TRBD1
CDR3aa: CASSSGQGAYEQYF
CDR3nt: TGCGCCAGCAGCTCGGGACAGGGGGCTTACGAGCAGTACTTC

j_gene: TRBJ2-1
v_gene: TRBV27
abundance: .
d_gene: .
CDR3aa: CASSQRRPAYNEQFF
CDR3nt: TGTGCCAGCAGCCAACGTCGACCGGCCTACAATGAGCAGTTCTTC

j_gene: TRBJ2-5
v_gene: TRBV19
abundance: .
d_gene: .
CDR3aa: CASSVRSRETQYF
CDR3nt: TGTGCCAGTAGTGTCAGGAGTCGAGAGACCCAGTACTTC

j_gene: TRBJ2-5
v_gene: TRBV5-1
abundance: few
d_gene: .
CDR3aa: CASSFGGSSRGQETQYF
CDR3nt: TGCGCCAGCAGCTTTGGGGGTTCTAGTCGGGGGCAAGAGACCCAGTACTTC

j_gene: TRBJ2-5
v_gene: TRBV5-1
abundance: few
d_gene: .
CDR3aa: CASASTSSRETQYF
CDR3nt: TGCGCCAGCGCGTCCACTAGCTCTCGAGAGACCCAGTACTTC

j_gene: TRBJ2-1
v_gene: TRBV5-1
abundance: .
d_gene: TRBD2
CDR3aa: CASRTGTSEVDEQFF
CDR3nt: TGCGCCAGCAGAACCGGGACTAGCGAAGTGGATGAGCAGTTCTTC